This T cell receptor beta chain emerged from a study of CD8 T cells in ankylosing spondylitis. TCRdb called the 5' RACE reads again in MiXCR, with one record for every CDR3 protein. This sample has 470,000 or so distinct CDR3 sequences, with roughly 26% found just once. Germline V gives CDR1 SGHTA, CDR2 FQGNSA. This CDR3 region has 17 residues. With V trimmed by 3 bases and J by 7 bases, 11 bases remained unmatched. In its sample, this clonotype was seen many times. Its specificity is not known. General study results and limits: Clones linked to the disease showed a CD8+ phenotype. They occurred at relatively low frequencies in peripheral blood. Ankylosing spondylitis blood appeared to carry a characteristic TCR beta motif of roughly 8 highly homologous variants.

This TCR derives from a male donor with ankylosing spondylitis. The gene calls are TRBV7-2 and TRBJ2-4, with TRBD2 identical over 11 bases. The sample comprised blood, either unsorted or a sorted T cell fraction (not recorded which). In DNA, the CDR3 is TGTGCCAGCAGCTTGGCGGCGGCTAGCGGGGGGTCGAACATTCAGTACTTC. Its translation is CASSLAAASGGSNIQYF.